This T cell receptor (beta chain) was captured in a study of T cell repertoires in cytomegalovirus infection. Study information: CMV infection together with matching HLA type was indicated by public TCR beta signatures.

The table lists this clonotype with many counts. Its matching antigen is unknown. Broader study findings: CMV-specific TCR beta clonotypes restricted by HLA-C dominated the ex vivo response. There were carriers of CMV plus the relevant HLA, and cumulative public TCR beta family frequency identified them.

V was cut by 6 bases and J by 7 bases, with 16 bases left in between. The germline CDR1 and CDR2 sequences are DFQATT and SNEGSKA (reference sequence). The CDR3 is made up of 14 amino acids. TCRdb itself ran the reads through MiXCR, one entry per CDR3 protein. The sample includes tens of thousands of distinct CDR3 sequences, 4% of them seen just once. This sequence joins TRBV20-1 and TRBJ1-6; no reliable D call. Source material: PBMCs. The sequence was collected from a human donor in good health (CMV status not recorded). Some clones in this sample may be carry-over from other donors' samples. The CDR3 loop reads CSAQIEGGNSPLHF. DNA for the CDR3: TGCAGTGCCCAGATCGAGGGAGGGAATTCACCCCTCCACTTT.